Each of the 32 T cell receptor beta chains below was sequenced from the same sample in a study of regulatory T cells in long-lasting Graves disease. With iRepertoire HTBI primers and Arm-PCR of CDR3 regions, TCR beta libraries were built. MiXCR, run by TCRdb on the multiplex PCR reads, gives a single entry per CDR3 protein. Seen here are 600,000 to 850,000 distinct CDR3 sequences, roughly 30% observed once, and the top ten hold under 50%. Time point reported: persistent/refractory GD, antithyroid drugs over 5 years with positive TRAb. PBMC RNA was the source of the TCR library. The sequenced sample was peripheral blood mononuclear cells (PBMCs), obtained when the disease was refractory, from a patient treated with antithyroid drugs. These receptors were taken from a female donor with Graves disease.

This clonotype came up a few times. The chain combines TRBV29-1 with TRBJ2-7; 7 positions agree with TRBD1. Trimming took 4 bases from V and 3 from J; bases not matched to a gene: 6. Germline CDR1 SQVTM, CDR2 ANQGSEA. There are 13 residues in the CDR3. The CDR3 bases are TGCAGCGTTGGGGTGGGGACAGTCTACGAGCAGTACTTC. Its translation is CSVGVGTVYEQYF.

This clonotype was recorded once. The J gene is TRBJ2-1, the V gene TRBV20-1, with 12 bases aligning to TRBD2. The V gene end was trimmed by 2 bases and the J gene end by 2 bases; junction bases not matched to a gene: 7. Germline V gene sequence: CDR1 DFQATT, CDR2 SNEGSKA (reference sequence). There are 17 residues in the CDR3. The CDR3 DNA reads TGCAGTGCTAGAAGACTAGCGGGAGCGGGACCCTACAATGAGCAGTTCTTC. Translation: CSARRLAGAGPYNEQFF.

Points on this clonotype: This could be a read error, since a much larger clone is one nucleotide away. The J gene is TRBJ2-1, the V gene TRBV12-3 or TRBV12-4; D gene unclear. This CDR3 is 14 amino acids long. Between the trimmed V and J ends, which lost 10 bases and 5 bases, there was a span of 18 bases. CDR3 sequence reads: CANKYSGVDNEQFF. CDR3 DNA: TGTGCCAACAAATACTCGGGCGTCGACAATGAGCAGTTCTTC.

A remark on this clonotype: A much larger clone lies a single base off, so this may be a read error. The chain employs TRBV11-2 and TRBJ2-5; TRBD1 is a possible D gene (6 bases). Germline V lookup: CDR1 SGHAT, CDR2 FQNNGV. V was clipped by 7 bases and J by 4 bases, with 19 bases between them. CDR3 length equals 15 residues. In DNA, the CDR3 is TGTGCCAGCAACCGAGATACAGGGATCGGAGAGACCCAGTACTTC. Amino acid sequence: CASNRDTGIGETQYF.

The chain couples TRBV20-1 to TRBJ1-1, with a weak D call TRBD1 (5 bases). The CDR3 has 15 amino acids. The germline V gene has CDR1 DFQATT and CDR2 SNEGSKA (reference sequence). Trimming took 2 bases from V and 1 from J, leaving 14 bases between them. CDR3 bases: TGCAGTGCTAGAATGGGGTTGGGGGGGAACACTGAAGCTTTCTTT. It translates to CSARMGLGGNTEAFF.

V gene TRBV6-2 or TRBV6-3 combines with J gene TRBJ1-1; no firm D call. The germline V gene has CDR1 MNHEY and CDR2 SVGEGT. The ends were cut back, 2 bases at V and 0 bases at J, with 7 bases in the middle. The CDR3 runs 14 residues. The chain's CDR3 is CASSYGIMNTEAFF. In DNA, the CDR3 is TGTGCCAGCAGTTACGGCATCATGAACACTGAAGCTTTCTTT.

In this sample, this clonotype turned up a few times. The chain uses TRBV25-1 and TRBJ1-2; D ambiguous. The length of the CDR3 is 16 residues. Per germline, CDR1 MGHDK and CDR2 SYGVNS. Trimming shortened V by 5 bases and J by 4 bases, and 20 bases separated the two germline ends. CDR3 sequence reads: CASSSLGGSSTYGYTF. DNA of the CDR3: TGTGCCAGCAGTTCCCTTGGAGGGTCGTCCACCTATGGCTACACCTTC.

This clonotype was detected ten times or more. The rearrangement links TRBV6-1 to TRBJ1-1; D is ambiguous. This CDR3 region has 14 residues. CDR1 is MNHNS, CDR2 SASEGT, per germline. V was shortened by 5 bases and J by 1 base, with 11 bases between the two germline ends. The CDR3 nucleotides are TGTGCCAGCAGTCAGATCAGGACGAACACTGAAGCTTTCTTT. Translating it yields CASSQIRTNTEAFF.

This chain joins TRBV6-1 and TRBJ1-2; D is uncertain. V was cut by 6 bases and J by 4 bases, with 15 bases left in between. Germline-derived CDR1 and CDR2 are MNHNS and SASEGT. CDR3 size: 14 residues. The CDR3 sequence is CASRFSGLFYGYTF. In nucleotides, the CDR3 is TGTGCCAGCAGGTTTTCCGGATTGTTCTATGGCTACACCTTC.

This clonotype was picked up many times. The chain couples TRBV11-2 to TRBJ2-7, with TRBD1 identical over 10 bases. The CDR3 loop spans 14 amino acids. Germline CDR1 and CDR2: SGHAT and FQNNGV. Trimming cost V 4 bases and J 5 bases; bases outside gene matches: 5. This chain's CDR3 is CASSYTGTGDEQYF. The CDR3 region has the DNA TGTGCCAGCAGCTACACCGGGACAGGGGACGAGCAGTACTTC.

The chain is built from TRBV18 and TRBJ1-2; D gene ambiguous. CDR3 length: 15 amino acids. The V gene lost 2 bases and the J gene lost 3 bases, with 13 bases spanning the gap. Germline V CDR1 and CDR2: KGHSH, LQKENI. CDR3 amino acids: CASSPKKGFDYGYTF. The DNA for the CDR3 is TGTGCCAGCTCACCAAAGAAGGGTTTCGACTATGGCTACACCTTC. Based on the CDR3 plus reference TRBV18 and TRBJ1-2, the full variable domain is NAGVMQNPRHLVRRRGQEARLRCSPMKGHSHVYWYRQLPEEGLKFMVYLQKENIIDESGMPKERFSAEFPKEGPSILRIQQVVRGDSAAYFCASSPKKGFDYGYTFGSGTRLTVV.

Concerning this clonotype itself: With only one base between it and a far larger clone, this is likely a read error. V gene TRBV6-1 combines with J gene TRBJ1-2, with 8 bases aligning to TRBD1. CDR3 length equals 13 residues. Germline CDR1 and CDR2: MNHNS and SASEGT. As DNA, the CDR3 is TGTGCCAGCAGTGGGGACAGGAACTGTGGCTACACCTTC. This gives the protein CASSGDRNCGYTF.

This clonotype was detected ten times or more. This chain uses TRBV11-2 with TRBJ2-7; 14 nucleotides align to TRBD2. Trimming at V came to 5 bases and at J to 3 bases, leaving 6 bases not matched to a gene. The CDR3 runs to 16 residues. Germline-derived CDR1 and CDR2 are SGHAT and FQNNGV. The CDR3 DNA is TGTGCCAGCAGCCCCGGGACTAGCGGGAGAATCTACGAGCAGTACTTC. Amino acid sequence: CASSPGTSGRIYEQYF.

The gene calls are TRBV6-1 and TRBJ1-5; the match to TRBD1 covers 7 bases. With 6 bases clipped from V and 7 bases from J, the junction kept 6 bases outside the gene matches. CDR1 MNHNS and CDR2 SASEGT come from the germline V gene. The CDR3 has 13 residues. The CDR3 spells CASRTDRAQPQHF. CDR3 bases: TGTGCCAGCAGAACTGACAGGGCCCAGCCCCAGCATTTT.

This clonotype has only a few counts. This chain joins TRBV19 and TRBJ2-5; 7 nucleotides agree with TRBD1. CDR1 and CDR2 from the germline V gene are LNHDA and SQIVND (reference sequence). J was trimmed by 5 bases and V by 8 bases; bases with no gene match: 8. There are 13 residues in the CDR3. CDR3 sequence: CASSEGARETQYF. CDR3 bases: TGTGCCAGTTCTGAGGGGGCACGGGAGACCCAGTACTTC.

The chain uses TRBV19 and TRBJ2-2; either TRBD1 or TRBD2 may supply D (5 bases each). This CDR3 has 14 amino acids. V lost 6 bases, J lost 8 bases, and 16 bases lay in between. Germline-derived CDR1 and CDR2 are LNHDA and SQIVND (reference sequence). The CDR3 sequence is CASRPGPRVGELFF. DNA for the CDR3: TGTGCCAGTAGGCCGGGACCGAGAGTTGGGGAGCTGTTTTTT.

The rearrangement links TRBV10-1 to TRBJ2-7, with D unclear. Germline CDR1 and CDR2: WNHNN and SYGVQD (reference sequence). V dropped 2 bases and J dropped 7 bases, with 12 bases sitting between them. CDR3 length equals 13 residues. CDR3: CASSERPTFEQYF. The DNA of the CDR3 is TGCGCCAGCAGTGAGCGACCGACCTTTGAGCAGTACTTC.

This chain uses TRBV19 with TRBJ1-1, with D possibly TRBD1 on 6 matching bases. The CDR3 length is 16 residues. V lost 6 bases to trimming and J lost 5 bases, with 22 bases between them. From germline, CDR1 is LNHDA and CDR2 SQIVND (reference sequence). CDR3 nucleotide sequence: TGTGCCAGTAGCGAACTCCAGGGCAGGGGTCGGACTGAAGCTTTCTTT. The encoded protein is CASSELQGRGRTEAFF.

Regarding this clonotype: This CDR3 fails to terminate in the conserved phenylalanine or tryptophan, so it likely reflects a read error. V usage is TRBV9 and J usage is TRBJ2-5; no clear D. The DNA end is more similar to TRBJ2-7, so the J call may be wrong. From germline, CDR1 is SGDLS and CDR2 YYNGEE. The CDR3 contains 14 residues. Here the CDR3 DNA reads TGTGCCAGCAGCGTAGCGGCGGAGCACTACGAGCAGTACTCC. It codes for CASSVAAEHYEQYS.

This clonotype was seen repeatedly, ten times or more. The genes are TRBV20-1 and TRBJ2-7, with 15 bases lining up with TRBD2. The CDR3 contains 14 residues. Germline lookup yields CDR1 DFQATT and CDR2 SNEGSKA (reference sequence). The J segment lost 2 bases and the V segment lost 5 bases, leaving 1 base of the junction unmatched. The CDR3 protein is CSAGLAGGTYEQYF. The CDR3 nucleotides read TGCAGTGCTGGACTAGCGGGAGGGACCTACGAGCAGTACTTC.

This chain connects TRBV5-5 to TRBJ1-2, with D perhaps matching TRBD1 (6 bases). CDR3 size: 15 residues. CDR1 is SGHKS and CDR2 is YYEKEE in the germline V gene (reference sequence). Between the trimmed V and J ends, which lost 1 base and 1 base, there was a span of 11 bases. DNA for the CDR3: TGTGCCAGCAGCTTGACCCAGGGGATTAACTATGGCTACACCTTC. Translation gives CASSLTQGINYGYTF.

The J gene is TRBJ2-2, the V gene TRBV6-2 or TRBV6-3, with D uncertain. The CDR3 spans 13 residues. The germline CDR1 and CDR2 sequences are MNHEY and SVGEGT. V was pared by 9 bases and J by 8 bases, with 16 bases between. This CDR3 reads CASRPPSGGELFF. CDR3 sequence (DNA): TGTGCCAGTAGGCCTCCTAGTGGGGGGGAGCTGTTTTTT.

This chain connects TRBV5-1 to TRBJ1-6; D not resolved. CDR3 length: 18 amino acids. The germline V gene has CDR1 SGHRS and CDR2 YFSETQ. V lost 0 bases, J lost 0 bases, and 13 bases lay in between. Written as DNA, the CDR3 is TGCGCCAGCAGCTTGGGACGGAAGTTTGGCTCCTATAATTCACCCCTCCACTTT. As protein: CASSLGRKFGSYNSPLHF.

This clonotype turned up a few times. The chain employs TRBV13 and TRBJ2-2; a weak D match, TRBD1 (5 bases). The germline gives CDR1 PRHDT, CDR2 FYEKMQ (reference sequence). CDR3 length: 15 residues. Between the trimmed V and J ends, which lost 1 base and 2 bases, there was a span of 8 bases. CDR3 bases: TGTGCCAGCAGCTTAGAAGGGGTAAACACCGGGGAGCTGTTTTTT. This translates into CASSLEGVNTGELFF.

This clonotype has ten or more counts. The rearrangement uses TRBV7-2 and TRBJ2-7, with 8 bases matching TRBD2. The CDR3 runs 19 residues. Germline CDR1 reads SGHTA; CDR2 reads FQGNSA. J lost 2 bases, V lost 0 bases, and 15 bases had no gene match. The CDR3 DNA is TGTGCCAGCAGCTTAGCGCGCAGCGGGAGAGTTACTGATGCCTACGAGCAGTACTTC. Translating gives CASSLARSGRVTDAYEQYF.

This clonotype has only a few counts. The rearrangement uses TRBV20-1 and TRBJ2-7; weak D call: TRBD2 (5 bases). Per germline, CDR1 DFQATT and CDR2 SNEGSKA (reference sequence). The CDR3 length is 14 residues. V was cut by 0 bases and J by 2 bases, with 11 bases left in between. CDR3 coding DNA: TGCAGTGCTAGAGATCTATCGAGGGCCTACGAGCAGTACTTC. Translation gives CSARDLSRAYEQYF.

As DNA, the CDR3 is TGCAGCGTTACCACAGGGGGCCGAACCTACGAGCAGTACTTC. This translates into CSVTTGGRTYEQYF. The chain links TRBV29-1 to TRBJ2-7, with 9 positions matching TRBD1. CDR1 and CDR2 (germline): SQVTM, ANQGSEA. The CDR3 extends over 14 amino acids. Unmatched junction bases numbered 7, after V lost 5 bases and J lost 2 bases.

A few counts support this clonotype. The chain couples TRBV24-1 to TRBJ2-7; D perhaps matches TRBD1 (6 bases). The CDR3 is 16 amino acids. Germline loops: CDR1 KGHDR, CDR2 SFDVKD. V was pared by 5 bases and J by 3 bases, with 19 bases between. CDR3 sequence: CATSGLTGLLYYEQYF. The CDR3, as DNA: TGTGCCACCAGTGGCCTGACAGGCCTCCTCTACTACGAGCAGTACTTC.

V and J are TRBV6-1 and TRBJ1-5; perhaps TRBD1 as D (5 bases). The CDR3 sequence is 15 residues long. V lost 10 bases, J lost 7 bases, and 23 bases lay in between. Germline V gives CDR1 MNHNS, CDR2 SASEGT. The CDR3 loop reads CAKGRSQKACQPQHF. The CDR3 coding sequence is TGTGCCAAGGGACGTTCTCAAAAAGCCTGCCAGCCCCAGCATTTT.

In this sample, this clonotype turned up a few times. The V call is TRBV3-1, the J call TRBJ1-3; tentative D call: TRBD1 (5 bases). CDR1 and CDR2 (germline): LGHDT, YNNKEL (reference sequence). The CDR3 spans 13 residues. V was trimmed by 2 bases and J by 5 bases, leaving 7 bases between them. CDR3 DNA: TGTGCCAGCAGCCAACAGGGAAGAAACACCATATATTTT. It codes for CASSQQGRNTIYF.

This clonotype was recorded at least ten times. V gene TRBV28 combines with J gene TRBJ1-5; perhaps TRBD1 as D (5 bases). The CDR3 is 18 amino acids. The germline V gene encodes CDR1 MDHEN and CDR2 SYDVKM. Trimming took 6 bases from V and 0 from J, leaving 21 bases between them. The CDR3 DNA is TGTGCCAGCAGCCCTCCTAGGGGCACGGACTATAGCAATCAGCCCCAGCATTTT. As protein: CASSPPRGTDYSNQPQHF.

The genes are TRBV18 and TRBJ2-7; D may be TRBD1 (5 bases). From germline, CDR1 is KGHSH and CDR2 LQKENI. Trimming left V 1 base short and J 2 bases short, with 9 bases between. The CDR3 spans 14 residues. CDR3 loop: CASSPRAGTYEQYF. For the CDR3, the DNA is TGTGCCAGCTCACCACGTGCAGGGACCTACGAGCAGTACTTC.